This T cell receptor (beta chain) was identified during a study of T cell responses to AZD1222 COVID-19 vaccine. The assay was immunoSEQ multiplex PCR, and TCRdb's table has in-frame clones only and misses some. The sample consists of around 120,000 clones, 80% to 90% of them appearing once. V lost 1 base to trimming and J lost 1 base, with 7 bases between them. The germline V gene encodes CDR1 SGHRS and CDR2 YFSETQ. The CDR3 covers 14 residues. V and J are TRBV5-1 and TRBJ2-3; D unresolved. The receptor's source is an adult in good health. Source: peripheral blood, taken on day 0 of AZD1222 vaccination. CDR3 nucleotides: TGCGCCAGCAGCTTGACTATCCGCACAGATACGCAGTATTTT. The encoded protein is CASSLTIRTDTQYF.